This T cell receptor beta chain originates from a study of T cell repertoires in cytomegalovirus infection. Study-level background: Alongside well-studied HLA-B-restricted CMV epitopes, recently identified HLA-C-restricted CMV epitopes were also used. TCR beta signatures that were public indicated CMV infection and matching HLA type. Overall study results and limits: Summed frequency of shared TCR beta families picked out CMV carriers who also had the relevant HLA. What dominated the ex vivo response were HLA-C-restricted CMV-specific TCR beta clonotypes.

Trimming cost V 5 bases and J 7 bases, with 15 bases left between them. Germline assignment: CDR1 MNHNY and CDR2 SVGAGI (reference sequence). The CDR3 has 14 residues. One entry per CDR3 protein results from TCRdb running MiXCR on the reads. The sample holds hundreds of thousands of distinct CDR3 sequences, about 27% seen once. In regard to this clonotype: Its specificity is unknown.

This sequence was found in a human donor in good health (CMV status not recorded). Some clones in this sample may be carry-over from other donors' samples. The V gene is TRBV6-6, the J gene TRBJ1-5; TRBD1 is a possible D gene (5 bases). This material consisted of cultured PBMCs, taken from culture after CMV antigen stimulation. Here the CDR3 reads CASSPRTGGQPQHF. The CDR3 DNA sequence: TGTGCCAGCAGTCCCCGGACTGGGGGGCAGCCCCAGCATTTT.